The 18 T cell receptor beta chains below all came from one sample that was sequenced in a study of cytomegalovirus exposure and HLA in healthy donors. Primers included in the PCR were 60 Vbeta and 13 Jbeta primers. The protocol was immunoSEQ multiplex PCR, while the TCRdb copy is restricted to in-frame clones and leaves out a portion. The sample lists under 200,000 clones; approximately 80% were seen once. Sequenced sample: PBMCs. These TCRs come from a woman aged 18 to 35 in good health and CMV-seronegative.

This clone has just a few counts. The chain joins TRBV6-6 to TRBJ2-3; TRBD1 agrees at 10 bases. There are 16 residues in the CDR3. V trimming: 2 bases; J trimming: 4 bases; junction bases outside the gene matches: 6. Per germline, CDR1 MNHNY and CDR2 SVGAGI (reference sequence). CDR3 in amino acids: CASSYDGTGDADTQYF. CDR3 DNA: TGTGCCAGCAGTTACGATGGGACAGGGGACGCAGATACGCAGTATTTT.

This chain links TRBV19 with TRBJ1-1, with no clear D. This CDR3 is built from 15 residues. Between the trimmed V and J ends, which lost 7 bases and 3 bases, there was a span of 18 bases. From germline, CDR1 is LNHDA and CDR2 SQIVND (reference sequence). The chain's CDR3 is CASTRRPPWDTEAFF. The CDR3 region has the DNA TGTGCCAGTACCCGCAGGCCCCCGTGGGACACTGAAGCTTTCTTT.

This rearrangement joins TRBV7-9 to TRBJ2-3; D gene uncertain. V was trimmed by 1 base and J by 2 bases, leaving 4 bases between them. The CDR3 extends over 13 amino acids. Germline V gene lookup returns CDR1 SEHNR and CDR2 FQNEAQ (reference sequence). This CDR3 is CASSLGVTDTQYF. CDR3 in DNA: TGTGCCAGCAGCTTAGGCGTCACAGATACGCAGTATTTT.

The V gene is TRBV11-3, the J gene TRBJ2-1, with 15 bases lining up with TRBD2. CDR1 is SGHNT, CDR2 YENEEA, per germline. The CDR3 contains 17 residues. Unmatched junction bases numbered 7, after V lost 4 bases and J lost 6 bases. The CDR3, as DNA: TGTGCCAGCAGCTCCTCGGGACTAGCGGGAGGAAGCAATGAGCAGTTCTTC. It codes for CASSSSGLAGGSNEQFF.

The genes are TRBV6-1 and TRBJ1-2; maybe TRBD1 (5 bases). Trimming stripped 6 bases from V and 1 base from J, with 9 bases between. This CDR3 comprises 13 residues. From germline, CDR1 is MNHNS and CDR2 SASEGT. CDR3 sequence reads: CASRDTINYGYTF. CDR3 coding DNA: TGTGCCAGCAGGGACACAATTAACTATGGCTACACCTTC.

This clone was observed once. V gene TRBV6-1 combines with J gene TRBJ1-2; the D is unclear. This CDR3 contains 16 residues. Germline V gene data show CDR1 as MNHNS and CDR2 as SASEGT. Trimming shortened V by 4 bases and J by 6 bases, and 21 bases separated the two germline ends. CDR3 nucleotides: TGTGCCAGCAGTGGGCGGGGTGGGTGGTACTTGGATGGCTACACCTTC. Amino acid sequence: CASSGRGGWYLDGYTF.

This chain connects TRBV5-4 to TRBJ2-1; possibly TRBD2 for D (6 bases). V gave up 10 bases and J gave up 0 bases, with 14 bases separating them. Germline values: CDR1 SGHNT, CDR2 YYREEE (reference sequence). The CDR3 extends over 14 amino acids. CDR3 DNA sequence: TGTGCCGGGAGGACTTATAACTCCTACAATGAGCAGTTCTTC. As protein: CAGRTYNSYNEQFF. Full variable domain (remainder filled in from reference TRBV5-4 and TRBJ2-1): ETGVTQSPTHLIKTRGQQVTLRCSSQSGHNTVSWYQQALGQGPQFIFQYYREEENGRGNFPPRFSGLQFPNYSSELNVNALELDDSALYLCAGRTYNSYNEQFFGPGTRLTVL.

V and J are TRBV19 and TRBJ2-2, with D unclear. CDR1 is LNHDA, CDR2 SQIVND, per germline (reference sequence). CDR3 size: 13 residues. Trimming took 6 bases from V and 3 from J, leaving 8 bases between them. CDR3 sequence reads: CASRRLDTGELFF. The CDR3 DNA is TGTGCCAGTAGGCGACTGGACACCGGGGAGCTGTTTTTT. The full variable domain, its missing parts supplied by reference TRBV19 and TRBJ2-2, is DGGITQSPKYLFRKEGQNVTLSCEQNLNHDAMYWYRQDPGQGLRLIYYSQIVNDFQKGDIAEGYSVSREKKESFPLTVTSAQKNPTAFYLCASRRLDTGELFFGEGSRLTVL.

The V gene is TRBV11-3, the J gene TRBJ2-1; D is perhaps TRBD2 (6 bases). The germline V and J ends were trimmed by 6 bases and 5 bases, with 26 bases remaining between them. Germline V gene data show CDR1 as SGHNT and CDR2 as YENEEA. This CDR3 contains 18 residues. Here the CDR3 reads CASSSLRFRDWEDNEQFF. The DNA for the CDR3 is TGTGCCAGCAGTTCCCTCCGATTCCGGGACTGGGAAGACAATGAGCAGTTCTTC.

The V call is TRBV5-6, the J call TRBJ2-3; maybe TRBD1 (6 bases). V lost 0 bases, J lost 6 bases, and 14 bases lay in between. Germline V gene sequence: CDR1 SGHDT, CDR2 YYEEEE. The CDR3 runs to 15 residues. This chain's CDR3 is CASSLVQGLADTQYF. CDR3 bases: TGTGCCAGCAGCTTGGTGCAGGGGCTTGCGGATACGCAGTATTTT.

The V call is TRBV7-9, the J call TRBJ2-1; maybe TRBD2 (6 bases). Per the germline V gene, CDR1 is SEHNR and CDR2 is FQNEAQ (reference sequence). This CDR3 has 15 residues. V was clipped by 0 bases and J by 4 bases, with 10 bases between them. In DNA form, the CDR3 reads TGTGCCAGCAGCTTAGCCCGGGGGAAATACAATGAGCAGTTCTTC. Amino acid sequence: CASSLARGKYNEQFF.

This CDR3 is CASRTHRENGYTF. For the CDR3, the DNA is TGTGCCAGCCGTACCCACAGGGAGAATGGCTACACCTTC. The rearrangement uses TRBV28 and TRBJ1-2, with D maybe TRBD1 (6 bases). The germline gives CDR1 MDHEN, CDR2 SYDVKM. The length of the CDR3 is 13 residues. Trimming shortened V by 8 bases and J by 6 bases, and 16 bases separated the two germline ends.

DNA of the CDR3: TGTGCCAGCAGTGCGAGGTTTCCAAATCGGGCTAATGAAAAACTGTTTTTT. Its translation is CASSARFPNRANEKLFF. The chain recombines TRBV2 with TRBJ1-4; D is undetermined. Germline lookup yields CDR1 SNHLY and CDR2 FYNNEI. Trimming shortened V by 4 bases and J by 3 bases, and 18 bases separated the two germline ends. The CDR3 is 17 residues long.

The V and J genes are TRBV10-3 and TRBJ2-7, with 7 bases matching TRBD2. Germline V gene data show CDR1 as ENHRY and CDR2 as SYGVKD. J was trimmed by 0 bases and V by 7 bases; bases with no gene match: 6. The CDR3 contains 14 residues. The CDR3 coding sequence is TGTGCCATCAAGCTAGCGGCGAGCTCCTACGAGCAGTACTTC. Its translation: CAIKLAASSYEQYF.

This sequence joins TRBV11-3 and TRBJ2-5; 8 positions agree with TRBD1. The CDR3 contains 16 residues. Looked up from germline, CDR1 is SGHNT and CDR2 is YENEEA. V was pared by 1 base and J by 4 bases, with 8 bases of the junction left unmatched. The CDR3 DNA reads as TGTGCCAGCAGCTTAGCCCCATGGCAGGGGGCAGAGACCCAGTACTTC. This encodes CASSLAPWQGAETQYF.

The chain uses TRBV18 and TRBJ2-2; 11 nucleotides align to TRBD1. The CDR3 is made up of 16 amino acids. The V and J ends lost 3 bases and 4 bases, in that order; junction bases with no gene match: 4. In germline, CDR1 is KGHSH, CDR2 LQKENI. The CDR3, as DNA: TGTGCCAGCTCACCCGGACAGGGGGCGTCCACCGGGGAGCTGTTTTTT. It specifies CASSPGQGASTGELFF.

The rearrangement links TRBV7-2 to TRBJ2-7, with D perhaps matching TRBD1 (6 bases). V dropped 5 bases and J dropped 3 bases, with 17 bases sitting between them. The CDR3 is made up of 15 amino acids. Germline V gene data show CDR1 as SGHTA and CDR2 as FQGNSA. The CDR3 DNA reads TGTGCCAGCAGCCCAATTTCCGGGACACACTACGAGCAGTACTTC. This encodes CASSPISGTHYEQYF.

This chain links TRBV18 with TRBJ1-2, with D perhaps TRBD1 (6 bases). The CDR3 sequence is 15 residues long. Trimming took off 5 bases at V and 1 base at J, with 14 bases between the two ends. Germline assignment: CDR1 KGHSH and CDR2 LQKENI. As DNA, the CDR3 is TGTGCCAGCTCAGTTACCGGGACACATAACTATGGCTACACCTTC. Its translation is CASSVTGTHNYGYTF.